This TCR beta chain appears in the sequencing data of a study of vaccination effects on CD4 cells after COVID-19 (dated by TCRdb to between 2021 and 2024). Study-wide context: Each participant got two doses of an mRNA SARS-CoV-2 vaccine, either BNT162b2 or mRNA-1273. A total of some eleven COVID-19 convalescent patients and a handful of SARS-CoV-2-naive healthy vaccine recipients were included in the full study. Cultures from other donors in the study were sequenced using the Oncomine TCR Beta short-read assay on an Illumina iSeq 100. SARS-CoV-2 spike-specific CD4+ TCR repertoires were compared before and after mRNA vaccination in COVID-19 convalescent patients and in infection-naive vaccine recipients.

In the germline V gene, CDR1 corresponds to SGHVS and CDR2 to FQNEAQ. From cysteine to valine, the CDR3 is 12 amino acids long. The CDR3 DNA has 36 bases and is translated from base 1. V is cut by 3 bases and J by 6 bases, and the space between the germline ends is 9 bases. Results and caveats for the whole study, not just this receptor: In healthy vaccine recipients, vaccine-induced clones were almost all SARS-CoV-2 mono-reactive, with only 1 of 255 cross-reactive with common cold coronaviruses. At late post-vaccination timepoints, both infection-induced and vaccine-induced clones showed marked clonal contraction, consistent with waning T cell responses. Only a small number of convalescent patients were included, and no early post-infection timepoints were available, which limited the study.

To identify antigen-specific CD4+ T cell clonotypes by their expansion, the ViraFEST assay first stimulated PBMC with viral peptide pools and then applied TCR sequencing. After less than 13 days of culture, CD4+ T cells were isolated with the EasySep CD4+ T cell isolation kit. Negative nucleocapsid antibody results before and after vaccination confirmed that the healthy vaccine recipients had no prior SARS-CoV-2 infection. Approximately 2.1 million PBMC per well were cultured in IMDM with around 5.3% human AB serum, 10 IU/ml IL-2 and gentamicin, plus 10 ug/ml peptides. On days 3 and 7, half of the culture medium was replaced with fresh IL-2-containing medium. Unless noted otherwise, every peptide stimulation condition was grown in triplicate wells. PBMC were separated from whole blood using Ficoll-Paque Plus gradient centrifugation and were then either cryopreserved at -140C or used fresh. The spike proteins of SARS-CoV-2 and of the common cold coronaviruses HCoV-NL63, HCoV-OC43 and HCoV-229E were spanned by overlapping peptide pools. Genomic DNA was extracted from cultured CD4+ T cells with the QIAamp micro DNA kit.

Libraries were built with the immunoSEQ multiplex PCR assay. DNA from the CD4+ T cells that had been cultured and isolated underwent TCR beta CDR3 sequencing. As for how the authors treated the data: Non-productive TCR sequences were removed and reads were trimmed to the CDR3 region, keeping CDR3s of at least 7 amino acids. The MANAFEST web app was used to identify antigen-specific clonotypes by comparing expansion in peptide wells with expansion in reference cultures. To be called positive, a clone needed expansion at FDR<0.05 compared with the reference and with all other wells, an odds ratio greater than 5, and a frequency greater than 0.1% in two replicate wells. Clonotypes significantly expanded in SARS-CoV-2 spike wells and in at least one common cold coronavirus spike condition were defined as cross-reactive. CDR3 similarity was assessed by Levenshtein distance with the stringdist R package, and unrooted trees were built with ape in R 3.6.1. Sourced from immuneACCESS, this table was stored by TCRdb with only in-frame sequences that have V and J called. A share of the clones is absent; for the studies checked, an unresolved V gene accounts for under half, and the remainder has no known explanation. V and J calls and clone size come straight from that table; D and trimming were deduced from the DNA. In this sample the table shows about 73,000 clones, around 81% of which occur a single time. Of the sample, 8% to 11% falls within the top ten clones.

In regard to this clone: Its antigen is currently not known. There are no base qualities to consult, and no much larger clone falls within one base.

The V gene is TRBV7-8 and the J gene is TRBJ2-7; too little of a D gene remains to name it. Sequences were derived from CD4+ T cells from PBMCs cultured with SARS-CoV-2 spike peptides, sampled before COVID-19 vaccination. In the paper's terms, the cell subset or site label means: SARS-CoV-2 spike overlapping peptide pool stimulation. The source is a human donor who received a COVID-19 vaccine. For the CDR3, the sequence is CASSFSGGEQYV. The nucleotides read TGTGCCAGCAGCTTTAGTGGCGGCGAGCAGTACGTC.